Presented here are 15 T cell receptor beta chains from one specimen sequenced in a study of blood T cell repertoires in COVID-19. Generated by immunoSEQ multiplex PCR, the TCRdb table keeps only in-frame clones and is missing some. The sample contains roughly 280,000 clones, approximately 85% of which appear only once. Sequences were obtained from peripheral blood. Receptors originate from a woman between 65 and 79 years old with acute or convalescent COVID-19.

The J gene is TRBJ1-1, the V gene TRBV6-5, with a possible D match to TRBD1 (5 bases). The V end was cut by 0 bases, the J end by 0 bases, with 11 bases between. The V gene's germline CDR1 is MNHEY and CDR2 SVGAGI. The CDR3 covers 16 residues. The CDR3 bases are TGTGCCAGCAGTTACTCGAGGCAGGGCATGAACACTGAAGCTTTCTTT. Encoded protein: CASSYSRQGMNTEAFF.

The chain combines TRBV7-9 with TRBJ2-7; the D gene is possibly TRBD1 (6 bases). Trimming pared 0 bases from V and 2 bases from J, leaving 11 bases between. The CDR3 consists of 15 residues. The germline V gene has CDR1 SEHNR and CDR2 FQNEAQ (reference sequence). The CDR3 DNA reads as TGTGCCAGCAGCTTAGCTTTGGGGGCTACCTACGAGCAGTACTTC. This gives the protein CASSLALGATYEQYF.

As to this clone: Other DNA variants within this sample encode the same CDR3. The rearrangement uses TRBV2 and TRBJ1-4; D unclear. Trimming took off 4 bases at V and 8 bases at J, with 5 bases between the two ends. The CDR3 covers 11 residues. Germline CDR1 SNHLY, CDR2 FYNNEI. The CDR3 spells CASSAREKLFF. Written as DNA, the CDR3 is TGTGCCAGCAGTGCGAGAGAAAAACTGTTTTTT.

In its sample, this clone was seen once. V usage is TRBV11-2 and J usage is TRBJ2-7; the D gene is possibly TRBD1 (5 bases). CDR1 is SGHAT, CDR2 FQNNGV, per germline. V was clipped by 5 bases and J by 3 bases, with 11 bases between them. The CDR3 contains 13 residues. DNA of the CDR3: TGTGCCAGCAGCGTCACCGACAGCTACGAGCAGTACTTC. Translating gives CASSVTDSYEQYF.

The V and J genes are TRBV9 and TRBJ1-6; D call uncertain. This CDR3 comprises 13 residues. Germline V CDR1 and CDR2: SGDLS, YYNGEE. The V gene lost 0 bases and the J gene lost 11 bases, with 9 bases spanning the gap. CDR3 protein: CASSVDERAPLHF. The CDR3 region has the DNA TGTGCCAGCAGCGTAGATGAGCGCGCACCCCTCCACTTT.

V is TRBV6-2 or TRBV6-3 and J is TRBJ1-4; TRBD1 aligns across 8 bases. Trimming took 5 bases from V and 3 from J; bases not matched to a gene: 8. Germline V gene data show CDR1 as MNHEY and CDR2 as SVGEGT. This CDR3 is 16 amino acids long. The CDR3 here is CASSHGQGPANEKLFF. The CDR3 nucleotides are TGTGCCAGCAGTCACGGACAGGGCCCCGCTAATGAAAAACTGTTTTTT.

The chain links TRBV7-9 to TRBJ1-1, with a tentative D call TRBD1 (5 bases). CDR1 SEHNR and CDR2 FQNEAQ come from the germline V gene (reference sequence). There are 15 residues in the CDR3. Trimming removed 5 bases from V and 5 bases from J, with 18 bases in between. CDR3 protein: CASSPLGQGMTEAFF. The CDR3 nucleotides read TGTGCCAGCAGCCCCCTGGGGCAGGGAATGACTGAAGCTTTCTTT.

The CDR3 spells CASSLRQYYGYTF. The CDR3 nucleotides are TGTGCCAGCAGTTTGAGGCAGTACTATGGCTACACCTTC. V is TRBV12-3 or TRBV12-4 and J is TRBJ1-2, with D uncertain. V was shortened by 3 bases and J by 3 bases, with 8 bases between the two germline ends. The CDR3 loop spans 13 amino acids.

The rearrangement uses TRBV3-1 (or the pseudogene TRBV3-2) and TRBJ1-1; tentatively, D is TRBD1 (5 bases). The CDR3 has 14 amino acids. Trimming removed 2 bases at V and 3 bases at J, with 10 bases between. Germline V gene lookup returns CDR1 LGHDT and CDR2 YNNKEL (reference sequence). The CDR3 DNA reads as TGTGCCAGCAGCCAACAGGGCACCCACACTGAAGCTTTCTTT. Its protein product is CASSQQGTHTEAFF.

This chain joins TRBV3-1 (or the pseudogene TRBV3-2) and TRBJ1-2, with D uncertain. The CDR3 contains 15 residues. V lost 1 base to trimming and J lost 1 base, with 10 bases between them. Germline CDR1 reads LGHDT; CDR2 reads YNNKEL (reference sequence). CDR3 sequence reads: CASSQGAVFNYGYTF. The CDR3 coding sequence is TGTGCCAGCAGCCAAGGGGCAGTCTTTAACTATGGCTACACCTTC.

Comments on this clone: This sample includes further DNA sequences coding for the same CDR3. The chain combines TRBV6-5 with TRBJ1-2; D call uncertain. With 4 bases removed from V and 4 bases from J, the gap between germline ends came to 7 bases. In germline, CDR1 is MNHEY, CDR2 SVGAGI. The CDR3 is 12 residues long. The CDR3 sequence: CASSSAGYGYTF. The CDR3 bases are TGTGCCAGCAGTTCGGCAGGCTATGGCTACACCTTC.

This clone was observed once. V usage is TRBV7-8 and J usage is TRBJ2-2, with a tentative D call TRBD1 (7 bases). The ends were cut back, 4 bases at V and 6 bases at J, with 12 bases in the middle. CDR1 and CDR2 (germline): SGHVS, FQNEAQ. This CDR3 has 14 amino acids. The DNA for the CDR3 is TGTGCCAGCAGCTCTACAGGGGAGGCCGGGGAGCTGTTTTTT. It encodes CASSSTGEAGELFF.

The chain links TRBV2 to TRBJ2-4; tentatively, D is TRBD2 (6 bases). The V and J ends lost 4 bases and 6 bases respectively, with 13 bases between them. Germline CDR1 and CDR2: SNHLY and FYNNEI. This CDR3 comprises 14 residues. The CDR3 region is CASSVRGLGNIQYF. Written as DNA, the CDR3 is TGTGCCAGCAGTGTCCGGGGACTTGGAAACATTCAGTACTTC.

The V and J genes are TRBV5-1 and TRBJ2-5; 8 bases line up with TRBD2. Germline trimming cut 5 bases from V and 9 bases from J; bases unmatched to any gene: 15. Germline CDR1 reads SGHRS; CDR2 reads YFSETQ. This CDR3 region has 15 residues. Here the CDR3 reads CASRSGGELRTAQYF. The DNA of the CDR3 is TGCGCCAGCAGGTCCGGGGGGGAACTCCGGACGGCCCAGTACTTC. Looking up the rest from reference TRBV5-1 and TRBJ2-5 gives the full variable domain: KAGVTQTPRYLIKTRGQQVTLSCSPISGHRSVSWYQQTPGQGLQFLFEYFSETQRNKGNFPGRFSGRQFSNSRSEMNVSTLELGDSALYLCASRSGGELRTAQYFGPGTRLLVL.

This rearrangement joins TRBV6-5 to TRBJ1-1; no definite D call. CDR3 size: 11 residues. V was clipped by 10 bases and J by 0 bases, with 6 bases between them. Germline V gene lookup returns CDR1 MNHEY and CDR2 SVGAGI. CDR3 loop: CATVLNTEAFF. CDR3 DNA: TGTGCCACCGTATTGAACACTGAAGCTTTCTTT.